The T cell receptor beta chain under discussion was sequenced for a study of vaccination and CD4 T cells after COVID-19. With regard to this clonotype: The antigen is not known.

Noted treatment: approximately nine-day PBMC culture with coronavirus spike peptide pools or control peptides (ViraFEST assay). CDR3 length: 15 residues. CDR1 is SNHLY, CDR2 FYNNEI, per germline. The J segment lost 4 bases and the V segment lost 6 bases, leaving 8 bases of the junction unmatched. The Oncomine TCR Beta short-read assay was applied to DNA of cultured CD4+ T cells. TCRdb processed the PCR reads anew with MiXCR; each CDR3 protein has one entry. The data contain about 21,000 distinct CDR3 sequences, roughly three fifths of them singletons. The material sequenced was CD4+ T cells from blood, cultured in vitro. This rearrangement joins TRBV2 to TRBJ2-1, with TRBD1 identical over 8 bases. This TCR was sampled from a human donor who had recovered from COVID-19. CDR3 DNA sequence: TGTGCCAGCAGCGCCCAGGACAGGGCTTACAATGAGCAGTTCTTC. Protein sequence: CASSAQDRAYNEQFF. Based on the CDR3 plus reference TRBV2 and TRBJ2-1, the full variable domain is EPEVTQTPSHQVTQMGQEVILRCVPISNHLYFYWYRQILGQKVEFLVSFYNNEISEKSEIFDDQFSVERPDGSNFTLKIRSTKLEDSAMYFCASSAQDRAYNEQFFGPGTRLTVL.